This T cell receptor (beta chain) was sequenced for a study of blood T cell repertoires in COVID-19. On the study more broadly: The analysed material was cDNA or gDNA that came from T cells, B-cell-depleted T cells, or PBMCs.

This CDR3 region has 14 residues. CDR1 is MDHEN, CDR2 SYDVKM, per germline. V was pared by 3 bases and J by 5 bases, with 3 bases of the junction left unmatched. Measured with immunoSEQ multiplex PCR; TCRdb has only the in-frame clones, and not every one. This table holds tens of thousands of clones, around 82% found once. The sample consisted of peripheral blood. The receptor's source is a man aged 45-65 years with active COVID-19. This chain joins TRBV28 and TRBJ1-1, with 10 nucleotides matching TRBD1. The CDR3 DNA sequence: TGTGCCAGCAGTTTCCCGGACAGGGGGACTGAAGCTTTCTTT. Protein product: CASSFPDRGTEAFF.